The 18 T cell receptor beta chains presented below share a single source sample, sequenced in a study of blood T cell repertoires in COVID-19. Assay used: immunoSEQ multiplex PCR; TCRdb lists only in-frame clones, some missing. The data contain about 270,000 clones, approximately 86% of them singletons. Sequenced material: peripheral blood. All receptors derive from a woman between 18 and 30 years old with acute or convalescent COVID-19.

V usage is TRBV30 and J usage is TRBJ1-5, with a weak D call TRBD1 (5 bases). This CDR3 is built from 14 residues. Germline loops: CDR1 GTSNPN, CDR2 SVGIG (reference sequence). V gave up 2 bases and J gave up 6 bases, with 14 bases separating them. The CDR3 coding sequence is TGTGCCTGGAGTCCGCAGGGCTTCGGTCAGCCCCAGCATTTT. This sequence encodes CAWSPQGFGQPQHF.

In its sample, this clone was seen a few times. The chain is built from TRBV29-1 and TRBJ2-1; TRBD1 matches 10 bases. V gave up 7 bases and J gave up 5 bases; unmatched junction bases: 11. CDR3 length: 15 amino acids. Per the germline V gene, CDR1 is SQVTM and CDR2 is ANQGSEA. The CDR3 loop reads CSARGDRGFDNEQFF. The CDR3 DNA reads as TGCAGCGCCAGAGGGGACAGGGGCTTCGACAATGAGCAGTTCTTC.

This sequence joins TRBV6-5 and TRBJ2-7; 12 bases are shared with TRBD1. CDR3 length: 15 amino acids. V gave up 6 bases and J gave up 9 bases; unmatched junction bases: 12. Germline values: CDR1 MNHEY, CDR2 SVGAGI. Here the CDR3 DNA reads TGTGCCAGCAGCCCCGGGACAGGGGGCACCAGGGGGCAGTACTTC. Translated: CASSPGTGGTRGQYF.

The V gene is TRBV2, the J gene TRBJ1-2; 9 bases match TRBD1. The CDR3 spans 15 residues. Germline CDR1 and CDR2: SNHLY and FYNNEI. Germline trimming cut 6 bases from V and 4 bases from J; bases unmatched to any gene: 9. CDR3 residues: CASRGQGGFGYGYTF. The CDR3 DNA reads as TGTGCCAGCAGGGGACAGGGAGGCTTCGGCTATGGCTACACCTTC. The full variable domain, rest sourced from reference TRBV2 and TRBJ1-2, is EPEVTQTPSHQVTQMGQEVILRCVPISNHLYFYWYRQILGQKVEFLVSFYNNEISEKSEIFDDQFSVERPDGSNFTLKIRSTKLEDSAMYFCASRGQGGFGYGYTFGSGTRLTVV.

This clone has just one count. The chain is built from TRBV6-5 and TRBJ1-3; D gene ambiguous. The V gene lost 7 bases and the J gene lost 3 bases, with 10 bases spanning the gap. This CDR3 is 13 amino acids long. CDR1 MNHEY and CDR2 SVGAGI come from the germline V gene. CDR3 bases: TGTGCCAGCAAAACAGTAGGTGGAAACACCATATATTTT. Amino acid sequence: CASKTVGGNTIYF.

V usage is TRBV4-2 and J usage is TRBJ2-7; D perhaps matches TRBD1 (5 bases). Germline lookup yields CDR1 LGHNA and CDR2 YNFKEQ. The ends were cut back, 1 base at V and 0 bases at J, with 10 bases in the middle. This CDR3 is built from 15 residues. CDR3: CASSQVRASSYEQYF. The CDR3 nucleotides read TGTGCCAGCAGCCAAGTCAGGGCAAGCTCCTACGAGCAGTACTTC.

This sequence joins TRBV30 and TRBJ1-1, with TRBD1 identical over 7 bases. From germline, CDR1 is GTSNPN and CDR2 SVGIG (reference sequence). The CDR3 consists of 15 residues. The J segment lost 2 bases and the V segment lost 3 bases, leaving 9 bases of the junction unmatched. CDR3 in DNA: TGTGCCTGGAGACAGGGGTGGTGGAAAAACACTGAAGCTTTCTTT. This encodes CAWRQGWWKNTEAFF. Full variable domain (remainder filled in from reference TRBV30 and TRBJ1-1): SQTIHQWPATLVQPVGSPLSLECTVEGTSNPNLYWYRQAAGRGLQLLFYSVGIGQISSEVPQNLSASRPQDRQFILSSKKLLLSDSGFYLCAWRQGWWKNTEAFFGQGTRLTVV.

A note on this clone: The sample has other DNA sequences that encode this CDR3 too. The chain has TRBV7-9 and TRBJ2-7; 10 bases map to TRBD1. CDR3 length: 16 residues. With V trimmed by 0 bases and J by 0 bases, 2 bases remained unmatched. Germline CDR1 SEHNR, CDR2 FQNEAQ (reference sequence). The CDR3 is CASSLATGGRSYEQYF. In nucleotides, the CDR3 is TGTGCCAGCAGCTTAGCGACAGGGGGCCGCTCCTACGAGCAGTACTTC.

V is TRBV4-3 and J is TRBJ1-6; D uncertain. The CDR3 contains 18 residues. The V and J ends lost 1 base and 8 bases respectively, with 21 bases between them. Per germline, CDR1 LGHNA and CDR2 YSLEER. CDR3 residues: CASSQVKDATRSHSPLHF. The CDR3 DNA sequence: TGCGCCAGCAGCCAAGTTAAAGATGCGACTAGGTCCCATTCACCCCTCCACTTT.

This clone was observed a few times. The genes are TRBV6-2 or TRBV6-3 and TRBJ2-2; possibly TRBD1 for D (6 bases). The CDR3 runs to 18 residues. V was cut by 2 bases and J by 3 bases, with 19 bases left in between. Per the germline V gene, CDR1 is MNHEY and CDR2 is SVGEGT. The DNA for the CDR3 is TGTGCCAGCAGTTACGATACGGCAGGGGTTGGATACACCGGGGAGCTGTTTTTT. It codes for CASSYDTAGVGYTGELFF.

The V gene is TRBV3-1 (or the pseudogene TRBV3-2), the J gene TRBJ2-7, with 8 positions matching TRBD1. Germline assignment: CDR1 LGHDT and CDR2 YNNKEL (reference sequence). There are 14 residues in the CDR3. Unmatched junction bases numbered 13, after V lost 6 bases and J lost 9 bases. Here the CDR3 reads CASSLTGGPYRQYF. The CDR3 DNA follows: TGTGCCAGCAGTCTCACAGGGGGGCCTTATAGGCAGTACTTC.

The chain links TRBV10-3 to TRBJ1-5; D not resolved. The CDR3 runs 16 residues. The germline V and J ends were trimmed by 2 bases and 0 bases, with 11 bases remaining between them. From germline, CDR1 is ENHRY and CDR2 SYGVKD. CDR3 protein: CAISEQADTSNQPQHF. As DNA, the CDR3 is TGTGCCATCAGTGAGCAAGCAGACACTAGCAATCAGCCCCAGCATTTT.

The chain joins TRBV2 to TRBJ1-3, with 11 bases matching TRBD1. Germline V gene lookup returns CDR1 SNHLY and CDR2 FYNNEI. The V segment lost 1 base and the J segment 3 bases; nucleotides outside the gene matches: 5. This CDR3 is built from 17 residues. CDR3 nucleotide sequence: TGTGCCAGCAGTGAAGGGACAGGGGGCCCTCTTGGAAACACCATATATTTT. Translating it yields CASSEGTGGPLGNTIYF.

The chain is built from TRBV14 and TRBJ2-1; 10 bases map to TRBD2. The germline CDR1 and CDR2 sequences are SGHDN and FVKESK. V was pared by 4 bases and J by 5 bases, with 8 bases of the junction left unmatched. This CDR3 contains 16 residues. The CDR3 DNA follows: TGTGCCAGCAGCCGTGATCCTAGCGGGAGTAACAATGAGCAGTTCTTC. Protein product: CASSRDPSGSNNEQFF.

Only one count was recorded for this clone. This chain connects TRBV14 to TRBJ1-2; 7 bases align to TRBD1. The CDR3 runs 15 residues. The V and J ends lost 1 base and 8 bases, in that order; junction bases with no gene match: 10. Germline CDR1 reads SGHDN; CDR2 reads FVKESK. The CDR3 DNA follows: TGTGCCAGCAGCCAAGGGCAAGACAGGGTGGGCGGCTACACCTTC. This codes for CASSQGQDRVGGYTF.

This chain connects TRBV30 to TRBJ1-4, with D perhaps matching TRBD1 (5 bases). V shed 3 bases and J shed 4 bases, with 15 bases lying between them. The germline V gene encodes CDR1 GTSNPN and CDR2 SVGIG (reference sequence). CDR3 size: 15 residues. DNA of the CDR3: TGTGCCTGGAGCGCCACTCGGGGGAATAATGAAAAACTGTTTTTT. It encodes CAWSATRGNNEKLFF.

The chain uses TRBV4-3 and TRBJ2-7; D is possibly TRBD2 (6 bases). Germline CDR1 is LGHNA and CDR2 is YSLEER. V lost 0 bases and J lost 2, with 11 bases in between. This CDR3 region has 15 residues. The CDR3 loop is CASSQDRGSPYEQYF. The CDR3 DNA reads TGCGCCAGCAGCCAAGATCGGGGGTCTCCCTACGAGCAGTACTTC.

V gene TRBV28 combines with J gene TRBJ2-7; D ambiguous. Germline V gene sequence: CDR1 MDHEN, CDR2 SYDVKM. This CDR3 is 14 amino acids long. V lost 3 bases to trimming and J lost 0 bases, with 9 bases between them. CDR3 loop: CASSFGSSSYEQYF. CDR3 coding DNA: TGTGCCAGCAGTTTTGGTAGTAGCTCCTACGAGCAGTACTTC.